This T cell receptor (beta chain) comes out of a study of tumor and adjacent non-tumor tissue in lung cancer (dated by TCRdb to between 2017 and 2018). Some background on the complete study: Patients with adenocarcinoma (approximately 12), squamous cell carcinoma (2) and small cell lung cancer (1) were included in the cohort. Using bulk TCRbeta repertoires from approximately 15 lung cancer patients, the study set lung tumor tissue side by side with matched distant non-tumor lung tissue. Sequencing generated a total of around 120 million productive TCRbeta reads, averaging approximately 3.8 million reads per sample. Among the roughly 15 patients, ages ranged from about 31 to 80 years, some ten were men and 5 were women, and disease was TNM stage I to III. For each patient, one tumor sample and one normal lung sample were taken, giving some 33 paired specimens that underwent TCRbeta CDR3 sequencing. What the authors observed across the whole study: Because peripheral blood was not sequenced, blood TCRbeta repertoires in the lung cancer patients of the study were not examined. TCR diversity was significantly higher in younger patients, and greater tumor TCR diversity was associated with shorter overall survival and shorter disease-free survival. The top 100 clones made up a significantly larger cumulative share of the repertoire in normal lung than in tumor tissue. TCR diversity (inverse Simpson) was significantly higher in tumor than in normal lung tissue (roughly 430 vs 170, P = 0.0075, Mann-Whitney U test). The sequencing platform is not named in the methods, and unique molecular identifiers are not mentioned. Only approximately 14 patients were included in the cohort, and the need for larger samples and more detailed clinical data was noted by the authors.

On this clonotype: This receptor's antigen is unknown. Since no conserved phenylalanine or tryptophan closes the CDR3, a read error is the likely cause.

RNA was extracted from bulk unsorted tissue and checked for quality with a NanoDrop ND-1000 and an Agilent 2100. Distant non-tumor tissue taken more than 3 cm from the tumor edge was used as the normal lung sample. Donors were newly diagnosed lung cancer patients admitted for thoracic surgery in China between August and November 2014, without prior chemotherapy. Patients with previous radiotherapy or chemotherapy, or with another concurrent cancer, were excluded from the study. Pieces of surgical tissue measuring roughly 1-2.2 cm3 were kept in RNAlater solution and held at -80 degrees C until needed. The length of the CDR3 is 14 amino acids, counting both ends. Here the CDR3 DNA is all that survives: 42 bases in frame from base 1. V and J lose 4 bases and 5 bases, and a span of 14 bases separates them. CDR1 is given as MNHNS and CDR2 as SASEGT, both from the germline V gene. The method was multiplex PCR. The sequencer listed for this sample is Illumina HiSeq 2500. TCRbeta libraries were constructed through three rounds of nested PCR with primers (Table S4) according to protocols adapted from ARM-PCR. Before sequencing, PCR products of 200-500 bp were cut from the gel and purified using the QIAquick gel extraction kit. In the original analysis: Trimmomatic was used to clean the reads, FLASH merged the cleaned reads into complete CDR3 sequences, and MiTCR assigned the sequences to V(D)J germline segments. VDJtools was used to compute clonal diversity as the inverse Simpson's index. In-frame sequences without a premature stop codon were defined as productive reads. TCRdb passed the public sequencing reads through fastp at Q25 and MiXCR, retaining productive beta sequences. Under each unique CDR3 protein, matching rows form one entry showing the most common genes and DNA. TCRdb assigned the V and J calls; the authors' analysis was not used. For this sample there are tens of thousands of distinct CDR3 sequences; about 80% appear just once. Clones ranked in the top ten supply 20% to 30% of the sample.

In this chain, TRBV6-1 is recombined with TRBJ2-5, and perhaps TRBD2 as D gene, on 6 matching bases. The sequence was obtained from a woman in her sixties with non-small cell lung cancer. The sequencing input was distant non-tumor lung tissue. The CDR3 region: CASSGGGTGETQYS. The nucleotide sequence is TGTGCCAGCAGTGGGGGAGGAACCGGGGAGACCCAGTACTCC.